The rows below give T cell receptor beta chains drawn from one sample of a study of shared clonotypes between healthy human individuals. The table came from immunoSEQ multiplex PCR; TCRdb's copy has only in-frame clones and leaves some out. In the table there are 2 million to 2.5 million clones, 90% to 95% of which are singletons. Sequencing used naive CD4+ T cells from PBMCs. These receptors were taken from a young man in good health. Some clones in this sample may be carry-over from other donors' samples. Each CDR3 is given with its conserved first and last residue. D genes are given only for firm matches. Size is stated for part of the rows, as once, few or many counts, or as a class when the clone is expanded.

J,D,V,size,DNA,CDR3
TRBJ2-1,TRBD1,TRBV9,-,TGTGCCAGCAGCGTAGGCAGGGGGAAAACCAATGAGCAGTTCTTC,CASSVGRGKTNEQFF
TRBJ2-3,-,TRBV30,-,TGTGCCTGGAGTACGACCCCAGGAGCAGATACGCAGTATTTT,CAWSTTPGADTQYF
TRBJ1-5,-,TRBV2,-,TGTGCCAGCACCTCGCGGGTACCGGCGAGCAATCAGCCCCAGCATTTT,CASTSRVPASNQPQHF
TRBJ2-2,-,TRBV6-1,-,TGTGCCAGCCGCCCGCTACCTAACACCGGGGAGCTGTTTTTT,CASRPLPNTGELFF
TRBJ2-5,TRBD1,TRBV27,-,TGTGCCAGCAGCCCAGGACAGGGGGCGCGAGGAGCAGAGACCCAGTACTTC,CASSPGQGARGAETQYF
TRBJ2-7,-,TRBV6-1,-,TGTGCCAGCAGTGAAGCCCCGGGGGCTAGGGTCTACGAGCAGTACTTC,CASSEAPGARVYEQYF
TRBJ1-1,TRBD1,TRBV5-1,-,TGCGCCAGCAGCACAGGGACAGGGAACACTGAAGCTTTCTTT,CASSTGTGNTEAFF
TRBJ1-1,-,TRBV5-1,-,TGCGCCAGCAGCTTGCCAGGGATAGCCGCCATGAACACTGAAGCTTTCTTT,CASSLPGIAAMNTEAFF
TRBJ1-5,-,TRBV11-2,-,TGTGCCAGCAGCTTCTCGGGCAATCAGCCCCAGCATTTT,CASSFSGNQPQHF
TRBJ1-2,-,TRBV5-4,-,TGTGCCAGCAGCTTGTCAGGGAACTATGGCTACACCTTC,CASSLSGNYGYTF
TRBJ1-4,-,TRBV11-2,-,TGTGCCAGCAGCTTTGAACAGCGTAATGAAAAACTGTTTTTT,CASSFEQRNEKLFF
TRBJ2-7,TRBD2,TRBV11-2,-,TGTGCCAGCAGCACCCGGACTAGGGGCTACGAGCAGTACTTC,CASSTRTRGYEQYF
TRBJ1-2,-,TRBV7-2,-,TGTGCCAGCAGCTTAGGATTATCCAGGGCCTATGGCTACACCTTC,CASSLGLSRAYGYTF
TRBJ1-5,-,TRBV7-8,-,TGTGCCAGCAGCTTACTTACCGGGGGGCCCCAGCATTTT,CASSLLTGGPQHF
TRBJ1-2,TRBD1,TRBV19,once,TGTGCCAGTAGTACACAGGGGTTCTTCGGCTACACCTTC,CASSTQGFFGYTF
TRBJ2-6,-,TRBV27,-,TGTGCCAGCATTGGATCGGGGGCCAACGTCCTGACTTTC,CASIGSGANVLTF
TRBJ2-2,TRBD1,TRBV25-1,-,TGTGCCAGCCGGACAGGGGCCACCGGGGAGCTGTTTTTT,CASRTGATGELFF
TRBJ2-1,TRBD2,TRBV18,-,TGTGCCAGCTCACCCCGGGAGGGGCTAGCGGGAGGACACAAGGAGCAGTTCTTC,CASSPREGLAGGHKEQFF
TRBJ2-7,-,TRBV20-1,-,TGCAGTGCTAGACGAGACTACGAGCAGTACTTC,CSARRDYEQYF
TRBJ1-2,TRBD1,TRBV7-2,once,TGTGCCAGCAGGGTAACAGGGGGCAACTATGGCTACACCTTC,CASRVTGGNYGYTF
TRBJ2-6,-,TRBV6-7,-,TGTGCCAGCAGTTACTCGTCGTGGGAGAGCTCTGGGGCCAACGTCCTGACTTTC,CASSYSSWESSGANVLTF
TRBJ2-1,TRBD2,TRBV6-4,-,TGTGCCAGCTCTAAGGAGGGGACTAGCCACAATGAGCAGTTCTTC,CASSKEGTSHNEQFF
TRBJ2-7,TRBD2,TRBV6-6,-,TGTGCCAGCAGCCGGTGGAGGGAGGGCCCCGAGCAGTACTTC,CASSRWREGPEQYF
TRBJ2-1,-,TRBV5-1,-,TGCGCCAGCAGCTTTGGTACGGTGGGCGATGAGCAGTTCTTC,CASSFGTVGDEQFF
TRBJ1-1,TRBD1,TRBV13,-,TGTGCCAGCAGCGCCAACAGGGGGGTGAACACTGAAGCTTTCTTT,CASSANRGVNTEAFF
TRBJ1-1,TRBD1,TRBV19,-,TGTGCCAGTAGTATAAGGGGGCAGGGCCCTGAAGCTTTCTTT,CASSIRGQGPEAFF
TRBJ2-2,-,TRBV5-1,once,TGCGCCAGCAGCTTAAGACAGGCGAACACCGGGGAGCTGTTTTTT,CASSLRQANTGELFF
TRBJ2-2,-,TRBV5-1,-,TGCGCCAGCAGCTTACCAACTCCCCACACCGGGGAGCTGTTTTTT,CASSLPTPHTGELFF
TRBJ1-5,-,TRBV5-1,-,TGCGCCAGCAGCTTGGGCCCCGGGGCTTCCAATCAGCCCCAGCATTTT,CASSLGPGASNQPQHF
TRBJ1-1,-,TRBV30,-,TGTGCCTGGGTATCGGCAGCACTTTTAGCCCTCATGAACACTGAAGCTTTCTTT,CAWVSAALLALMNTEAFF
TRBJ1-5,-,TRBV7-2,-,TGTGCCAGCAGCTTATCGGGGGCAGGACAGCCCCAGCATTTT,CASSLSGAGQPQHF
TRBJ2-4,-,TRBV6-1,-,TGTGCCAGCAGTGAAGTCTCACCAAACATTCAGTACTTC,CASSEVSPNIQYF
TRBJ2-3,TRBD2,TRBV7-9,once,TGTGCCAGCAGCTTGGGGCTAGCGGGAAGGACAGATACGCAGTATTTT,CASSLGLAGRTDTQYF
TRBJ1-1,-,TRBV7-2,once,TGTGCCAGCAGCTTAAGAATGGGAACTGAAGCTTTCTTT,CASSLRMGTEAFF
TRBJ2-1,-,TRBV7-2,-,TGTGCCAGCAGCCCCCAAATTCCCTCCTACAATGAGCAGTTCTTC,CASSPQIPSYNEQFF
TRBJ2-3,TRBD2,TRBV30,-,TGTGCCTGGAGGGGACTAGCGGGAGTAGATACGCAGTATTTT,CAWRGLAGVDTQYF
TRBJ1-3,-,TRBV25-1,-,TGTGCCAGCAGTGACAGGGGTAGGAACTCTGGAAACACCATATATTTT,CASSDRGRNSGNTIYF
TRBJ2-4,TRBD1,TRBV6-5,-,TGTGCCAGCAGTTACCTCGGACAGGGGACGAAAAACATTCAGTACTTC,CASSYLGQGTKNIQYF
TRBJ2-7,TRBD1,TRBV7-2,once,TGTGCCAGCAGCCCTGGGACAGGACCCTACGAGCAGTACTTC,CASSPGTGPYEQYF
TRBJ2-5,-,TRBV28,-,TGTGCCAGCAGTACGCGACTAACACAAGAGACCCAGTACTTC,CASSTRLTQETQYF
TRBJ1-5,-,TRBV5-1,few,TGCGCCAGCAGCTCCTCCGGGACACCCAATCAGCCCCAGCATTTT,CASSSSGTPNQPQHF
TRBJ2-2,TRBD1,TRBV4-3,-,TGCGCCAGCAGCCAGCTTAGGACAGGAAACACCGGGGAGCTGTTTTTT,CASSQLRTGNTGELFF
TRBJ2-7,-,TRBV5-4,-,TGTGCCAGCAGCTTGGCCAGAGGGAACGAGCAGTACTTC,CASSLARGNEQYF
TRBJ2-4,-,TRBV6-5,-,TGTGCCAGCAGTTACCAGGGCTTAGCCAAAAACATTCAGTACTTC,CASSYQGLAKNIQYF
TRBJ2-3,-,TRBV28,-,TGTGCCAGCAGTTTGTTGTCCGGCGATACGCAGTATTTT,CASSLLSGDTQYF